The clone carrying this T cell receptor beta chain was recorded once. The sample comes from a study of PD-L1 blockade in urothelial cancer. At the level of the study: A median of approximately 140,000 T cells was found in the blood samples.

Trimming removed 4 bases at V and 5 bases at J, with 24 bases between. CDR1 and CDR2 from the germline V gene are SGHNT and YYREEE (reference sequence). The CDR3 totals 17 residues. Libraries were prepared by immunoSEQ multiplex PCR; TCRdb keeps only in-frame clonotypes and omits some of them. The repertoire includes approximately 100,000 clones, around 90% of them detected once, and 0.8% to 1% sits in the top ten. The sequence was obtained from a woman older than 75 with urothelial cancer. The V and J genes are TRBV5-4 and TRBJ2-5; possible D gene TRBD2, 6 bases. The sequencing used PBMCs, collected around atezolizumab (anti-PD-L1) treatment. CDR3 nucleotide sequence: TGTGCCAGCAGCCCCGAGTTAAATAGCGGACTGAGGGAGACCCAGTACTTC. Its translation is CASSPELNSGLRETQYF.